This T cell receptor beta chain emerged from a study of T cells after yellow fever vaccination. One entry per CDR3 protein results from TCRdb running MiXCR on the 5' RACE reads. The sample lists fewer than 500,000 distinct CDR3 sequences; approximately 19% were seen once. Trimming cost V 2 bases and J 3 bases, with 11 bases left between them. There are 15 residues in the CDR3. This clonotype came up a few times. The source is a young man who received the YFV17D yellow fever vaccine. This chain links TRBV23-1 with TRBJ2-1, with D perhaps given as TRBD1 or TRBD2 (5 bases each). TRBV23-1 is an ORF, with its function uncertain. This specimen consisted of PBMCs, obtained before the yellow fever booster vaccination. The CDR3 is CASSQEGFLYNEQFF. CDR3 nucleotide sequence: TGCGCCAGCAGTCAAGAGGGGTTCCTCTACAATGAGCAGTTCTTC.